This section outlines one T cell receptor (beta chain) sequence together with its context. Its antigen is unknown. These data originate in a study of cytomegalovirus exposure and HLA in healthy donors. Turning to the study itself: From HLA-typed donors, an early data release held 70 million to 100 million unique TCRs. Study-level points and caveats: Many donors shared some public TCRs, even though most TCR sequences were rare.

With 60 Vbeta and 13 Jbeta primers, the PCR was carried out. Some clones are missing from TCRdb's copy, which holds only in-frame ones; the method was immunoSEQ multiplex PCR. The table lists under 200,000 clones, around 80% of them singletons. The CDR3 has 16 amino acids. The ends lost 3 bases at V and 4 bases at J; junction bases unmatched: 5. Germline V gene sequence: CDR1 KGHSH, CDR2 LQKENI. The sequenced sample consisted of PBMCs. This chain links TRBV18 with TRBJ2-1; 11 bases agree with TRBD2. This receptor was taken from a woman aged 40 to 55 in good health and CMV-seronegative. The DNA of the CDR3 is TGTGCCAGCTCACCCGAGGCTAGCGGGAGGTACAATGAGCAGTTCTTC. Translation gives CASSPEASGRYNEQFF.